These 22 T cell receptor beta chains were all obtained from the same sample, sequenced in a study of blood T cell repertoires in COVID-19 (dated by TCRdb to 2018 to 2021). The method was the immunoSEQ multiplex PCR assay. TCRdb carries this immuneACCESS record with in-frame sequences only. Its versions omit some clonotypes, under half of them owing to an unresolved V gene in the studies checked, with the rest unexplained. This sample gives 300,000 to 400,000 clones in total; about 90% of them show up just once. Around 5% of the sample belongs to the ten largest clones. Sequenced: PBMCs or T cells enriched from blood (not recorded which). The source of these receptors is a man aged 25 to 40 who had recovered from COVID-19.

V gene TRBV7-8 combines with J gene TRBJ2-1; 8 bases line up with TRBD1. There are 16 residues in the CDR3. CDR1 SGHVS and CDR2 FQNEAQ come from the germline V gene. The V and J ends lost 1 base and 2 bases, in that order; junction bases with no gene match: 4. The CDR3 loop is CASSLGGTGTYNEQFF. Written as DNA, the CDR3 is TGTGCCAGCAGCTTAGGTGGGACAGGAACCTACAATGAGCAGTTCTTC.

The J gene is TRBJ2-5, the V gene TRBV7-9, with 10 bases that match TRBD2. The CDR3 loop spans 18 amino acids. From germline, CDR1 is SEHNR and CDR2 FQNEAQ (reference sequence). V dropped 2 bases and J dropped 3; count of bases not matched to a gene: 12. The CDR3 DNA follows: TGTGCCAGCAGCTTAAAGGTTTCGAGCGGGGGGGAAGAAGAGACCCAGTACTTC. Translated, it gives CASSLKVSSGGEEETQYF.

The J gene is TRBJ2-7, the V gene TRBV2, with 8 positions matching TRBD1. The V gene end was trimmed by 2 bases and the J gene end by 4 bases; junction bases not matched to a gene: 7. Germline values: CDR1 SNHLY, CDR2 FYNNEI. CDR3 size: 15 residues. The CDR3 here is CASSESGGDQYEQYF. In nucleotides, the CDR3 is TGTGCCAGCAGTGAATCAGGGGGCGATCAATACGAGCAGTACTTC. The full variable domain, with the rest looked up from reference TRBV2 and TRBJ2-7, is EPEVTQTPSHQVTQMGQEVILRCVPISNHLYFYWYRQILGQKVEFLVSFYNNEISEKSEIFDDQFSVERPDGSNFTLKIRSTKLEDSAMYFCASSESGGDQYEQYFGPGTRLTVT.

J is TRBJ1-2 and V is TRBV24-1, with D possibly TRBD1 on 5 matching bases. V lost 5 bases and J lost 3, with 18 bases in between. CDR3 size: 16 residues. Germline V gene data show CDR1 as KGHDR and CDR2 as SFDVKD. CDR3 residues: CATSVAAWGGDYGYTF. CDR3 sequence (DNA): TGTGCCACCAGTGTGGCGGCGTGGGGAGGGGACTATGGCTACACCTTC.

This chain connects TRBV30 to TRBJ1-4, with D tentatively TRBD1 (6 bases). Trimming left V 0 bases short and J 2 bases short, with 10 bases between. Germline CDR1 reads GTSNPN; CDR2 reads SVGIG (reference sequence). The CDR3 is made up of 15 amino acids. CDR3 loop: CAWSVMGATNEKLFF. In DNA, the CDR3 is TGTGCCTGGAGTGTTATGGGGGCCACTAATGAAAAACTGTTTTTT.

The chain has TRBV7-9 and TRBJ1-1; 9 positions agree with TRBD1. The germline V gene encodes CDR1 SEHNR and CDR2 FQNEAQ (reference sequence). J gave up 7 bases and V 5 bases, and 5 bases lay outside the gene matches. This CDR3 is 13 amino acids long. CDR3 loop: CASSPRTGVEAFF. The CDR3 nucleotides read TGTGCCAGCAGCCCCAGGACAGGGGTTGAAGCTTTCTTT.

The chain uses TRBV21-1 and TRBJ1-2; the table's D gene call, TRBD1, was not cross checked with the DNA. TRBV21-1 is a pseudogene. This CDR3 has 15 amino acids. The CDR3 coding sequence is TGTGCCAGCAGCCAAAAGGGACAGGGATCCTATGGCTACACCTTC. Translation: CASSQKGQGSYGYTF.

The chain combines TRBV11-2 with TRBJ1-6; no clear D. This CDR3 spans 13 amino acids. In germline, CDR1 is SGHAT, CDR2 FQNNGV. V lost 6 bases, J lost 7 bases, and 10 bases lay in between. The DNA of the CDR3 is TGTGCCAGCAGTCCTTTGGCAAATTCACCCCTCCACTTT. It is translated as CASSPLANSPLHF.

The J gene is TRBJ2-7, the V gene TRBV19; tentative D call: TRBD2 (6 bases). With 3 bases removed from V and 2 bases from J, the gap between germline ends came to 11 bases. CDR3 length: 14 residues. Germline V gives CDR1 LNHDA, CDR2 SQIVND (reference sequence). The CDR3, as DNA: TGTGCCAGTAGTATCGGCGGGGTGGCCTACGAGCAGTACTTC. Its protein is CASSIGGVAYEQYF.

The gene calls are TRBV19 and TRBJ1-6; D is ambiguous. Trimming pared 6 bases from V and 0 bases from J, leaving 12 bases between. The CDR3 is 16 amino acids. Germline values: CDR1 LNHDA, CDR2 SQIVND (reference sequence). Written as DNA, the CDR3 is TGTGCCAGTAGCCGCGGAGGAAGCTCCTATAATTCACCCCTCCACTTT. This encodes CASSRGGSSYNSPLHF.

The chain links TRBV13 to TRBJ2-3, with TRBD1 identical over 9 bases. This CDR3 is built from 16 residues. V was pared by 2 bases and J by 1 base, with 4 bases of the junction left unmatched. Germline V lookup: CDR1 PRHDT, CDR2 FYEKMQ (reference sequence). CDR3 sequence: CASSLWDREGTDTQYF. The CDR3 DNA reads as TGTGCCAGCAGCTTATGGGACAGGGAGGGCACAGATACGCAGTATTTT.

The chain has TRBV2 and TRBJ1-2, with TRBD1 identical over 9 bases. J was trimmed by 3 bases and V by 3 bases; bases with no gene match: 14. Germline loops: CDR1 SNHLY, CDR2 FYNNEI. The CDR3 spans 18 residues. As DNA, the CDR3 is TGTGCCAGCAGTGACCAACTCGGACAGGGGTCCCCCTACTATGGCTACACCTTC. Amino acid sequence: CASSDQLGQGSPYYGYTF.

The J gene is TRBJ1-6, the V gene TRBV18; 9 bases line up with TRBD1. Germline V gene lookup returns CDR1 KGHSH and CDR2 LQKENI. The CDR3 sequence is 13 residues long. Unmatched junction bases numbered 0, after V lost 4 bases and J lost 8 bases. The CDR3, as DNA: TGTGCCAGCTCACGGGACAGGGATTCACCCCTCCACTTT. It encodes CASSRDRDSPLHF.

J is TRBJ1-1 and V is TRBV7-9; D not resolved. Germline V gene data show CDR1 as SEHNR and CDR2 as FQNEAQ (reference sequence). The CDR3 is 13 amino acids. V was pared by 6 bases and J by 4 bases, with 12 bases between. For the CDR3, the DNA is TGTGCCAGCAGGAAGACCGAGGGCACTGAAGCTTTCTTT. Its protein is CASRKTEGTEAFF.

The gene calls are TRBV6-5 and TRBJ2-2, with 7 nucleotides matching TRBD2. The CDR3 sequence is 14 residues long. The V gene end was trimmed by 6 bases and the J gene end by 1 base; junction bases not matched to a gene: 2. Germline loops: CDR1 MNHEY, CDR2 SVGAGI. CDR3 sequence (DNA): TGTGCCAGCAGCCCGGGGGGGAACACCGGGGAGCTGTTTTTT. Translation gives CASSPGGNTGELFF.

In this sample, this clone turned up a few times. The chain is built from TRBV11-3 and TRBJ1-1; D possibly corresponds to TRBD1 (5 bases). The CDR3 contains 13 residues. CDR1 and CDR2 (germline): SGHNT, YENEEA. Deletions cut 0 bases from V and 4 bases from J, with 6 bases between. The CDR3 region is CASSLEGGTEAFF. CDR3 nucleotides: TGTGCCAGCAGCTTAGAGGGGGGCACTGAAGCTTTCTTT.

V and J are TRBV12-3 or TRBV12-4 and TRBJ1-1; D not certain. The CDR3 has 12 residues. V was clipped by 5 bases and J by 4 bases, with 8 bases between them. The CDR3 DNA reads as TGTGCCAGCAGTCCGCGGAGCACTGAAGCTTTCTTT. It specifies CASSPRSTEAFF.

The chain links TRBV13 to TRBJ1-3, with TRBD1 matching over 11 bases. The CDR3 runs 16 residues. The V and J ends lost 4 bases and 0 bases, in that order; junction bases with no gene match: 2. Germline CDR1 reads PRHDT; CDR2 reads FYEKMQ (reference sequence). CDR3 nucleotides: TGTGCCAGCAGCTGGGGACAGGGGGACTCTGGAAACACCATATATTTT. Protein sequence: CASSWGQGDSGNTIYF.

For this clone: This sample also contains other DNA sequences that code for the same CDR3. The chain employs TRBV5-1 and TRBJ1-1; D is possibly TRBD1 (5 bases). Trimming pared 0 bases from V and 1 base from J, leaving 7 bases between. CDR3 length equals 14 residues. Germline assignment: CDR1 SGHRS and CDR2 YFSETQ. Here the CDR3 reads CASSLDGQNTEAFF. In nucleotides, the CDR3 is TGCGCCAGCAGCTTGGATGGACAGAACACTGAAGCTTTCTTT.

The chain links TRBV27 to TRBJ2-2, with 7 bases that match TRBD2. The CDR3 is made up of 15 amino acids. CDR1 is MNHEY, CDR2 SMNVEV, per germline (reference sequence). V trimming: 2 bases; J trimming: 6 bases; junction bases outside the gene matches: 6. In nucleotides, the CDR3 is TGTGCCAGCAGTTTAGAGGTGGGGGGGGCCGGGGAGCTGTTTTTT. Residues: CASSLEVGGAGELFF.

This clone occurred once. The V gene is TRBV18, the J gene TRBJ2-7; a possible D gene is TRBD2 (6 bases). V lost 4 bases to trimming and J lost 6 bases, with 13 bases between them. The CDR3 covers 13 residues. The germline CDR1 and CDR2 sequences are KGHSH and LQKENI. The DNA for the CDR3 is TGTGCCAGCTCACAGAGGGCCGGGGGCGAGCAGTACTTC. It translates to CASSQRAGGEQYF.

The gene calls are TRBV29-1 and TRBJ2-2, with D possibly TRBD2 on 6 matching bases. Trimming removed 3 bases from V and 1 base from J, with 9 bases in between. The germline gives CDR1 SQVTM, CDR2 ANQGSEA. This CDR3 has 14 residues. CDR3 in DNA: TGCAGCGTTGAGCGGGGTTGGAACACCGGGGAGCTGTTTTTT. Translation gives CSVERGWNTGELFF.